These T cell receptor beta chains were read from a single sample in a study of T and B cells in COVID-19 patients. Via MiXCR, TCRdb re-called the multiplex PCR reads, giving one row per CDR3 protein. Among 15,000 or so distinct CDR3 sequences listed, 28% were seen once. Material for sequencing was blood. These receptors were collected from a human donor who had recovered from COVID-19. Each CDR3 is given with its conserved first and last residue. D genes are given only for firm matches. The size of a clone is reported for some rows only, either as once, few or many, or as a class for expanded clones.

>TRBJ2-1|-|-|TRBV7-2
TGTGCCAGCAGCTTAGACAGGGCCTCCTACAATGAGCAGTTCTTC
CASSLDRASYNEQFF
>TRBJ1-1|few|-|TRBV20-1
TGCAGTGCTATCAGGTCCAAGCGGGCTTTCTTT
CSAIRSKRAFF
>TRBJ2-5|-|-|TRBV4-2
TGCGCCAGCAGCCAAGAGTTTAGGGGTGCAGGGTGGGGAGAGACCCAGTACTTC
CASSQEFRGAGWGETQYF
>TRBJ2-7|-|-|TRBV5-1
TGCGCCAGCAGCTTGTGGGCAGCCTCCTACGAGCAGTACTTC
CASSLWAASYEQYF
>TRBJ2-1|medium-sized|-|TRBV19
TGTGCCAGTAGTACCCAGCGGCGGCAGTTCTTC
CASSTQRRQFF
>TRBJ2-1|-|TRBD1|TRBV6-4
TGTGCCAGCAGTCGGGACAGGAACAATGAGCAGTTCTTC
CASSRDRNNEQFF
>TRBJ2-3|medium-sized|-|TRBV19
TGTGCCAGTAAGAGGCGCCAGGAGGCAGATACGCAGTATTTT
CASKRRQEADTQYF
>TRBJ2-7|many|TRBD1|TRBV6-5
TGTGCCAGCAGCCGAGGGGGCGTACCCGAGCAGTACTTC
CASSRGGVPEQYF
>TRBJ2-3|-|TRBD2|TRBV19
TGTGCCAGTAGTGTAGGACTAGCGGGGGGGCCGCGACAAGATACGCAGTATTTT
CASSVGLAGGPRQDTQYF
>TRBJ2-3|few|-|TRBV7-6
TGTGCCAGCAGCTTATTGAGCGCCGGCACATGGGGAGATACGCAGTATTTT
CASSLLSAGTWGDTQYF
>TRBJ1-5|-|-|TRBV24-1
TGTGCCACCAGTGACCCCGACGGGGGACCCAATCAGCCCCAGCATTTT
CATSDPDGGPNQPQHF
>TRBJ2-1|-|TRBD2|TRBV24-1
TGTGCCACCAGTGATCGCGGAAAAGCGGGGGGTAACCACAATGAGCAGTTCTTC
CATSDRGKAGGNHNEQFF
>TRBJ2-3|medium-sized|-|TRBV5-6
TGTGCCAGCAGCTTCAGGTCAGGCGGCACAGATACGCAGTATTTT
CASSFRSGGTDTQYF
>TRBJ2-1|-|TRBD1|TRBV24-1
TGTGCCACCAGTGCTTTCACAGGGGGCGATGAGCAGTTCTTC
CATSAFTGGDEQFF
>TRBJ1-6|once|-|TRBV18
TGTGCCAGCTCACCGAACCCAGATCCACCCCTCCACTTT
CASSPNPDPPLHF
>TRBJ1-4|few|TRBD1|TRBV4-3
TGCGCCAGCAGCCCAGGACAGGGGGCAGGATCTAATGAAAAACTGTTTTTT
CASSPGQGAGSNEKLFF
>TRBJ2-7|-|TRBD2|TRBV29-1
TGCAGCGTGGGGACTAGCGGGTCCCGCTACGAGCAGTACTTC
CSVGTSGSRYEQYF
>TRBJ1-5|few|-|TRBV6-1
TGTGCCAGCAGTGAATTTCAGGGACCAAATCAGCCCCAGCATTTT
CASSEFQGPNQPQHF
>TRBJ2-3|medium-sized|-|TRBV19
TGTGCCAGTAGTTCCGGGGGTTCTATCACAGATACGCAGTATTTT
CASSSGGSITDTQYF
>TRBJ2-7|many|-|TRBV12-3/TRBV12-4
TGTGCCAGCAGTCCCTCCCGTTCAGGGAAGAGGGACGAGCAGTACTTC
CASSPSRSGKRDEQYF
>TRBJ2-3|-|TRBD2|TRBV24-1
TGTGCCACCAGTGATGGGACTAGCTTTAACACGGTCGGCACAGATACGCAGTATTTT
CATSDGTSFNTVGTDTQYF
>TRBJ2-5|-|-|TRBV6-5
TGTGCCAGCACCCTGCGGGGCCGGTGGGAGACCCAGTACTTC
CASTLRGRWETQYF
>TRBJ2-1|few|-|TRBV18
TGTGCCAGCTCCCCTCAAGCGAGCTCCTACAATGAGCAGTTCTTC
CASSPQASSYNEQFF
>TRBJ1-1|-|-|TRBV27
TGTGCCAGCAGTTTATCTCAGGATTGGACTGAAGCTTTCTTT
CASSLSQDWTEAFF
>TRBJ1-6|-|-|TRBV5-3
TGTGCCAGAAGCTTGTCCGCACGGTATAATTCACCCCTCCACTTT
CARSLSARYNSPLHF
>TRBJ1-5|once|-|TRBV6-1
TGTGCCAGCCGACAGCGTGGCCAAGAAGGCAATCAGCCCCAGCATTTT
CASRQRGQEGNQPQHF
>TRBJ1-1|few|-|TRBV5-6
TGTGCCAGCAGCCCCTGGCCGGCGGACACTGAAGCTTTCTTT
CASSPWPADTEAFF
>TRBJ2-3|-|-|TRBV24-1
TGTGCCACCAGTGAGCTCTCGGCGGATACGCAGTATTTT
CATSELSADTQYF
>TRBJ2-3|many|-|TRBV7-2
TGTGCCAGCAGCTTAGGGGGGGTAGAGGATACGCAGTATTTT
CASSLGGVEDTQYF
>TRBJ2-2|few|-|TRBV7-2
TGTGTCAGAAGCACCAGACCCGGGGAGCTGTTTTTT
CVRSTRPGELFF
>TRBJ2-3|-|-|TRBV18
TGTGCCAGCTCACCCCCAGGGGGCACAGATACGCAGTATTTT
CASSPPGGTDTQYF
>TRBJ1-6|-|-|TRBV6-1
TGTGCCAGCAGTTCCAGTGGCAATTCACCCCTCCACTTT
CASSSSGNSPLHF
>TRBJ2-1|-|-|TRBV7-9
TGTGCCAGCAGCTTAAGTGAGCAGTTCTTC
CASSLSEQFF
>TRBJ1-1|few|-|TRBV5-5
TGTGCCAGCAGCTTCCCCATGGCCACTGAAGCTTTCTTT
CASSFPMATEAFF
>TRBJ2-7|many|TRBD2|TRBV12-3/TRBV12-4
TGTGCCAGCAGTTTAGCCGGCTTAGCGGGGGGGTACGAGCAGTACTTC
CASSLAGLAGGYEQYF
>TRBJ2-6|-|TRBD1|TRBV18
TGTGCCAGCTCACGGGACAGGCTCTCTGGGGCCAACGTCCTGACTTTC
CASSRDRLSGANVLTF
>TRBJ2-5|few|-|TRBV6-2/TRBV6-3
TGTGCCACCCGGGGCATGGGGCAAGAGACCCAGTACTTC
CATRGMGQETQYF
>TRBJ1-4|-|TRBD1|TRBV7-9
TGTGCCAGCAGCTCTAGGACAGGAGTGGATGAAAAACTGTTTTTT
CASSSRTGVDEKLFF
>TRBJ2-5|-|TRBD1|TRBV6-2/TRBV6-3
TGTGTCAGCAGACGGACAGGGGGGGAGACCCAGTACTTC
CVSRRTGGETQYF
>TRBJ2-3|many|-|TRBV6-5
TGTGCCAGCAGTCCCCCCGGACTACCCACGCAGTATTTT
CASSPPGLPTQYF
>TRBJ2-5|-|-|TRBV7-9
TGTGCCAGCAGCTTAGGCTCAGGGGGGTACCAAGAGACCCAGTACTTC
CASSLGSGGYQETQYF
>TRBJ2-7|-|-|TRBV5-8
TGTGCCAGCAGCTTGCCCCTAGCTTTAAAAAGCTACGAGCAGTACTTC
CASSLPLALKSYEQYF
>TRBJ2-1|-|-|TRBV2
TGTGCCAGCAACAAGGACACCTACAATGAGCAGTTCTTC
CASNKDTYNEQFF
>TRBJ1-2|many|-|TRBV29-1
TGCAGCGTTGGAACAGAACTCTATGGCTACACCTTC
CSVGTELYGYTF
>TRBJ2-1|few|TRBD1|TRBV6-2/TRBV6-3
TGTGCCAGCAGCCGACAGGGACCTGCCTACAATGAGCAGTTCTTC
CASSRQGPAYNEQFF
>TRBJ2-2|medium-sized|-|TRBV27
TGTGCCAGCTCCTCCGACGGGATCCCCACCGGGGAGCTGTTTTTT
CASSSDGIPTGELFF
>TRBJ2-7|-|-|TRBV6-6
TGTGCCAGCTCCGGATATGAAGTTGGCGAGCAGTACTTC
CASSGYEVGEQYF
>TRBJ1-5|few|-|TRBV10-3
TGTGCCATCAAGGACACCGGACATGGCAATCAGCCCCAGCATTTT
CAIKDTGHGNQPQHF
>TRBJ1-6|many|-|TRBV27
TGTGCCAGCAGTTTATCGAACCGGGCCCATAATTCACCCCTCCACTTT
CASSLSNRAHNSPLHF
>TRBJ2-6|medium-sized|-|TRBV19
TGTGCCAGTACCTCCATTTGGGGCAGCATGGCTGGGGCCAACGTCCTGACTTTC
CASTSIWGSMAGANVLTF
>TRBJ1-2|few|TRBD1|TRBV6-6
TGTGCCAGCAGTTCTCCCGACAGGGGTGAAAACTATGGCTACACCTTC
CASSSPDRGENYGYTF
>TRBJ1-5|medium-sized|TRBD1|TRBV19
TGTGCCAGTAGTGCCGGGACAGCTAGCAATCAGCCCCAGCATTTT
CASSAGTASNQPQHF
>TRBJ2-1|-|-|TRBV6-2/TRBV6-3
TGTGCCAGCAGTTACGGGGACAATGAGCAGTTCTTC
CASSYGDNEQFF